Listed below are T cell receptor beta chains from one sample, sequenced in a study of OX40 agonist ivuxolimab in advanced cancers. Using immunoSEQ multiplex PCR, the repertoire was profiled, and TCRdb retains in-frame clones only, with some absent. The profile shows approximately 43,000 clones, about 85% of them singletons. The source material was CD4+ or CD8+ T cells sorted from blood, sampled in a trial of the OX40 agonist ivuxolimab. The receptors derive from an adult with an advanced solid tumor such as melanoma, head and neck, liver or kidney cancer. Both conserved end residues are part of each CDR3. The D gene is left open where the match is weak. Not every row has a clone size; where given, it reads once, few, many or a size class.

TRBD1 | - | TRBJ1-5 | TRBV4-1 | TGCGCCAGCAGCCACATGGACAGGGGGCTCAGTCAGCCCCAGCATTTT | CASSHMDRGLSQPQHF
- | - | TRBJ1-4 | TRBV5-1 | TGCGCCAGCAGCTTGGGCCAGACAACTAATGAAAAACTGTTTTTT | CASSLGQTTNEKLFF
- | few | TRBJ1-2 | TRBV19 | TGTGCCAGTAGTATTTTCCCCGGGACTATTGGGGATGGCTACACCTTC | CASSIFPGTIGDGYTF
TRBD1 | - | TRBJ2-5 | TRBV2 | TGTGCCAGCGACAGGGACACGGAGACCCAGTACTTC | CASDRDTETQYF
- | - | TRBJ1-1 | TRBV11-3 | TGTGCCAGCAGCTTAGGCGCACGGATGAACACTGAAGCTTTCTTT | CASSLGARMNTEAFF
- | - | TRBJ1-5 | TRBV6-5 | TGTGCCAGCAGTTACTCGAGGGAGGGCCGCACGCCCCAGCATTTT | CASSYSREGRTPQHF
- | - | TRBJ1-5 | TRBV7-3 | TGTGCCAGCCCCTCGGGAACAACGATTAGCAATCAGCCCCAGCATTTT | CASPSGTTISNQPQHF
- | - | TRBJ2-1 | TRBV7-2 | TGTGCCAGCAGTATAGGTAGGGGTGAGCAGTTCTTC | CASSIGRGEQFF
- | - | TRBJ2-7 | TRBV11-2 | TGTGCCAGCAGCCCAGAAGTTTTCTACGAGCAGTACTTC | CASSPEVFYEQYF
- | - | TRBJ2-5 | TRBV7-9 | TGTGCCAGCAGCCGACCGGTTGGGGTGGGGGAGACCCAGTACTTC | CASSRPVGVGETQYF
- | - | TRBJ2-3 | TRBV7-2 | TGTGCCAGCAGCTTCCAGGGTACCCGCACAGATACGCAGTATTTT | CASSFQGTRTDTQYF
- | - | TRBJ2-2 | TRBV6-4 | TGTGCCAGCAGGACCCCCGACAGGCGGGACACCGGGGAGCTGTTTTTT | CASRTPDRRDTGELFF
- | - | TRBJ1-1 | TRBV7-9 | TGTGCCAGCAGCTTAATAGAGGTTCTCACTGAAGCTTTCTTT | CASSLIEVLTEAFF
TRBD1 | - | TRBJ1-2 | TRBV28 | TGTGCCAGCAGTTCAGTCGGACAGGGGAGGATCTATGGCTACACCTTC | CASSSVGQGRIYGYTF
- | few | TRBJ2-4 | TRBV11-3 | TGTGCCAGCAGCTTCTTCCTTCAGTACTTC | CASSFFLQYF
TRBD1 | - | TRBJ1-5 | TRBV2 | TGTGCCAGCAGTGTAGGGGGACAGACTAATCAGCCCCAGCATTTT | CASSVGGQTNQPQHF
- | - | TRBJ2-5 | TRBV30 | TGTGCCTGGAGTGCCACCGGGACCCTAGAGACCCAGTACTTC | CAWSATGTLETQYF
- | - | TRBJ1-5 | TRBV6-1 | TGTGCCAGCATCCTCCGGGGGATGAGCAATCAGCCCCAGCATTTT | CASILRGMSNQPQHF
- | - | TRBJ2-7 | TRBV10-3 | TGTGCCATCAGTGACCTCGGGACTTTCTCCTACGAGCAGTACTTC | CAISDLGTFSYEQYF
- | once | TRBJ1-2 | TRBV4-1 | TGCGCCAGCAGCCAAGGGGCCAGGGTAAACTATGGCTACACCTTC | CASSQGARVNYGYTF
- | few | TRBJ1-5 | TRBV28 | TGTGCCAGCAGCCGCGACGGTAGCAATCAGCCCCAGCATTTT | CASSRDGSNQPQHF
- | - | TRBJ2-5 | TRBV11-2 | TGTGCCAGCCGGTCCCGAGGGATCGGGATGCGCGAGACCCGGTACTTC | CASRSRGIGMRETRYF
- | - | TRBJ2-3 | TRBV14 | TGTGCCAGCAGCCAAGCCGCGTACGGAAATACGCAGTATTTT | CASSQAAYGNTQYF
TRBD1 | - | TRBJ2-7 | TRBV30 | TGTGCCTGCTCTCGGAGGGGGACAGGATCCTACGAGCAGTACTTC | CACSRRGTGSYEQYF
- | - | TRBJ2-1 | TRBV13 | TGTGCCAGCAGCCCCCGAACAGGGAGCTCCTACAATGAGCAGTTCTTC | CASSPRTGSSYNEQFF
- | - | TRBJ1-3 | TRBV10-2 | TGCGCCAGCAGTCTTTCCGGGCCAACCTCTGGAAACACCATATATTTT | CASSLSGPTSGNTIYF
- | - | TRBJ2-3 | TRBV10-3 | TGTGCCATCAGTGAACGGGCAGATACGCAGTATTTT | CAISERADTQYF